This T cell receptor beta chain was documented in a study of shared clonotypes between healthy human individuals. Terminally differentiated effector memory CD45RA+ cells were excluded from the naive CD8 cells, which were CD45RO-negative and positively selected for CCR7. As handled by the study authors: Because ImmunoSEQ provided only junction sequences with no quality scores, the filtering differed. Data came from immunoSEQ multiplex PCR; TCRdb stores just in-frame clones and leaves some out. V, J and clone size derive from that table, while D and trimming were established from the DNA sequence. Of under 1 million clones in the sample, 92% were seen once. The CDR3 length is 16 residues. Germline CDR1 is MNHEY and CDR2 is SVGAGI. V shed 0 bases and J 7 bases; nucleotides not matched to a gene: 9.

This receptor was identified in a man aged 30-40 years in good health. Input material: naive CD8+ T cells sorted from blood. The V gene is TRBV6-5, the J gene TRBJ2-7; 10 bases line up with TRBD2. CDR3 sequence (DNA): TGTGCCAGCAGTTACTCGGGCCTAGCGGGAGCTAAAGAGCAGTACTTC. It translates to CASSYSGLAGAKEQYF.